This entry is about one T cell receptor (beta chain). TCRdb keeps only in-frame clones here, not all; method: immunoSEQ multiplex PCR. The sample carries some 70,000 clones, roughly nine tenths recorded once. Trimming pared 4 bases from V and 7 bases from J, leaving 8 bases between. Germline loops: CDR1 MNHNY, CDR2 SVGAGI (reference sequence). The CDR3 has 12 amino acids. The data derive from a study of blood T cell repertoires in COVID-19. The receptor's source is a middle-aged man with acute or convalescent COVID-19. The sample consisted of peripheral blood. The genes are TRBV6-6 and TRBJ2-1, with D unresolved. CDR3 nucleotides: TGTGCCAGCAGTTCCAAAAATAATGAGCAGTTCTTC. Its protein is CASSSKNNEQFF.